This T cell receptor (beta chain) was recorded in a study of blood T cell repertoires in COVID-19. Study-level information: The United States, Italy and Spain were the sources of the acute and convalescent COVID-19 samples. PBMCs, B-cell-depleted T cells, or T cells provided the cDNA or gDNA that made up the material.

Source study methods: For nucleated cells, counts were estimated from reference gene primer amplification. Here immunoSEQ multiplex PCR was the method, and the copy in TCRdb shows in-frame clones only, minus some. The V and J calls and clone size were taken over from that table, and D and trimming were inferred from the DNA. The table shows 90,000 to 120,000 clones, with about 87% occurring only once. V lost 0 bases, J lost 7 bases, and 4 bases stayed unmatched. Germline lookup yields CDR1 LNHDA and CDR2 SQIVND (reference sequence). This CDR3 comprises 15 residues. The rearrangement joins TRBV19 to TRBJ2-1; 9 nucleotides line up with TRBD1. The clonotype comes from a man aged 45-65 years with active or convalescent COVID-19. The material sequenced was peripheral blood. DNA for the CDR3: TGTGCCAGTAGTATAGACGGACAGGGGTGGAATGAGCAGTTCTTC. Its protein is CASSIDGQGWNEQFF.